Listed below are T cell receptor beta chains from one sample, sequenced in a study of CD8+CD57+ T cells in acquired aplastic anemia. MiXCR, run by TCRdb on the reads, gives a single entry per CDR3 protein. The sample has about 470,000 distinct CDR3 sequences, about a third seen once; the top ten hold about 0.8%. Sequencing was carried out using sorted CD4+, CD8+, or CD8+CD57+ T cells (not recorded which) from PBMCs. The source is a human donor with aplastic anemia. Both conserved end residues are part of each CDR3. D genes are given only for firm matches. Clone size appears in some rows only: once, few, many, or a class for an expanded clone.

clone size: NA; J gene: TRBJ2-3; D gene: TRBD1; V gene: TRBV11-2; CDR3 DNA: TGTGCCAGCAGCTTAGACAGGGGGTTTTTGGATACGCAGTATTTT; CDR3 protein: CASSLDRGFLDTQYF
clone size: NA; J gene: TRBJ2-7; D gene: NA; V gene: TRBV20-1; CDR3 DNA: TGCAGTGCTAGAGATCTCCGGCCTATCCGACTAGGGAGCTCCTACGAGCAGTACTTC; CDR3 protein: CSARDLRPIRLGSSYEQYF
clone size: few; J gene: TRBJ2-3; D gene: TRBD2; V gene: TRBV5-1; CDR3 DNA: TGCGCCAGCAGCTTGGCCTATTCTAGCGGGGATACGCAGTATTTT; CDR3 protein: CASSLAYSSGDTQYF
clone size: NA; J gene: TRBJ1-1; D gene: TRBD1; V gene: TRBV3-1; CDR3 DNA: TGTGCCAGCAGCCAAACGGGACAGCCTAGGGGAGCTTTCTTT; CDR3 protein: CASSQTGQPRGAFF
clone size: many; J gene: TRBJ1-2; D gene: NA; V gene: TRBV20-1; CDR3 DNA: TGCAGTGCTAGAGATGGGGGCTATGGCTACACCTTC; CDR3 protein: CSARDGGYGYTF
clone size: few; J gene: TRBJ1-1; D gene: NA; V gene: TRBV20-1; CDR3 DNA: TGCAGTGCTAGCAAACAGACTGGGAACACTGAAGCTTTCTTT; CDR3 protein: CSASKQTGNTEAFF
clone size: NA; J gene: TRBJ2-5; D gene: TRBD1; V gene: TRBV10-3; CDR3 DNA: TGTGTCATCAGGCGGAGACAGGGGCAAGAGACCCAGTACTTC; CDR3 protein: CVIRRRQGQETQYF
clone size: NA; J gene: TRBJ2-7; D gene: NA; V gene: TRBV7-9; CDR3 DNA: TGTGCCAGCAGCCCCCTAAGGGCGGATCCCGAACGTTACGAGCAGTACTTC; CDR3 protein: CASSPLRADPERYEQYF
clone size: many; J gene: TRBJ2-7; D gene: TRBD1; V gene: TRBV19; CDR3 DNA: TGTGCCAGTAGTCAGGGACAGCCCTACGAGCAGTACTTC; CDR3 protein: CASSQGQPYEQYF
clone size: many; J gene: TRBJ1-2; D gene: NA; V gene: TRBV20-1; CDR3 DNA: TGCAGTGCTAGAGATCTAACGCCGTTGGGCTACACCTTC; CDR3 protein: CSARDLTPLGYTF
clone size: many; J gene: TRBJ2-5; D gene: NA; V gene: TRBV10-1; CDR3 DNA: TGCGCCAGCAGTGCTAGCCTCGAGGAGACCCAGTACTTC; CDR3 protein: CASSASLEETQYF
clone size: NA; J gene: TRBJ1-1; D gene: TRBD1; V gene: TRBV4-3; CDR3 DNA: TGCGCCAGCAGCCAAGATGAGACAGGGGGCATGAACACTGAAGCTTTCTTT; CDR3 protein: CASSQDETGGMNTEAFF
clone size: few; J gene: TRBJ1-2; D gene: NA; V gene: TRBV4-2; CDR3 DNA: TGTGCCAGCAGCCAAGGTCGCGGGCAGGGGCCAGCTAACTATGGCTACACCTTC; CDR3 protein: CASSQGRGQGPANYGYTF
clone size: many; J gene: TRBJ1-2; D gene: NA; V gene: TRBV7-3; CDR3 DNA: TGTGCCAGCAGCATAACCTATCAAGCAGGGTACTATGGCTACACCTTC; CDR3 protein: CASSITYQAGYYGYTF
clone size: NA; J gene: TRBJ2-7; D gene: NA; V gene: TRBV25-1; CDR3 DNA: TGTGCCAGCAGTACGGAGGGGCAGCCTTCCTACGAGCAGTACTTC; CDR3 protein: CASSTEGQPSYEQYF
clone size: many; J gene: TRBJ2-7; D gene: NA; V gene: TRBV20-1; CDR3 DNA: TGCAGTGCTGAGGCCCTTACATACTACGAGCAGTACTTC; CDR3 protein: CSAEALTYYEQYF
clone size: NA; J gene: TRBJ2-7; D gene: TRBD1; V gene: TRBV7-9; CDR3 DNA: TGTGCCAGCAGCGGGCAGGGGGAGGAGCAGTACTTC; CDR3 protein: CASSGQGEEQYF
clone size: many; J gene: TRBJ1-1; D gene: TRBD1; V gene: TRBV29-1; CDR3 DNA: TGCAGCGTTGAAAAGAGACAGGGTAAGGCTTTCTTT; CDR3 protein: CSVEKRQGKAFF
clone size: NA; J gene: TRBJ2-7; D gene: TRBD1; V gene: TRBV2; CDR3 DNA: TGTGCCAGCAGTCCGGACAGGGGGCTATACGAGCAGTACTTC; CDR3 protein: CASSPDRGLYEQYF
clone size: NA; J gene: TRBJ2-2; D gene: NA; V gene: TRBV7-6; CDR3 DNA: TGTGCCAGCAGCTTTCGTGGGGCGGGCGGCACCGGGGAGCTGTTTTTT; CDR3 protein: CASSFRGAGGTGELFF
clone size: few; J gene: TRBJ1-2; D gene: NA; V gene: TRBV20-1; CDR3 DNA: TGCAGTGCTAGAGATCTCCGCGGAAACTATGGCTACACCTTC; CDR3 protein: CSARDLRGNYGYTF
clone size: NA; J gene: TRBJ1-2; D gene: TRBD1; V gene: TRBV20-1; CDR3 DNA: TGCAGTGCCCCCCTAGGGGGCGCCCCGGGGGGCTACACCTTC; CDR3 protein: CSAPLGGAPGGYTF
clone size: NA; J gene: TRBJ2-2; D gene: TRBD1; V gene: TRBV11-2; CDR3 DNA: TGTGCCAGCAGCCGTTCCGGGACAGAGTATACCGGGGAGCTGTTTTTT; CDR3 protein: CASSRSGTEYTGELFF
clone size: NA; J gene: TRBJ2-1; D gene: NA; V gene: TRBV28; CDR3 DNA: TGTGCCAGCGGGGGGGCCTCCTACAATGAGCAGTTCTTC; CDR3 protein: CASGGASYNEQFF
clone size: NA; J gene: TRBJ2-5; D gene: NA; V gene: TRBV5-1; CDR3 DNA: TGCGCCAGCAGCTTGGTTCAAGATAAAGAGACCCAGTACTTC; CDR3 protein: CASSLVQDKETQYF
clone size: NA; J gene: TRBJ2-7; D gene: NA; V gene: TRBV2; CDR3 DNA: TGTGCCAGCACCCCGCGGCCCTACGAGCAGTACTTC; CDR3 protein: CASTPRPYEQYF
clone size: NA; J gene: TRBJ1-1; D gene: NA; V gene: TRBV9; CDR3 DNA: TGTGCCAGCTCACGAAGCTTGGACAGCAACACTGAAGCTTTCTTT; CDR3 protein: CASSRSLDSNTEAFF
clone size: NA; J gene: TRBJ2-1; D gene: TRBD2; V gene: TRBV19; CDR3 DNA: TGTGCCAGTAGTATGGGACTACTAAATTACAATGAGCAGTTCTTC; CDR3 protein: CASSMGLLNYNEQFF
clone size: few; J gene: TRBJ2-4; D gene: TRBD2; V gene: TRBV25-1; CDR3 DNA: TGTGCCAGCATGGGAACGGGAGGGCACATTCAGTACTTC; CDR3 protein: CASMGTGGHIQYF
clone size: NA; J gene: TRBJ2-3; D gene: TRBD2; V gene: TRBV5-1; CDR3 DNA: TGCGCCAGCAGCTTAGTAGCGGGGGGGCCTGTTGCCGATACGCAGTATTTT; CDR3 protein: CASSLVAGGPVADTQYF
clone size: NA; J gene: TRBJ1-1; D gene: NA; V gene: TRBV7-8; CDR3 DNA: TGTGCCAGCAGCCCCCTCCCGAGTCGGACTGAAGCTTTCTTT; CDR3 protein: CASSPLPSRTEAFF
clone size: NA; J gene: TRBJ1-5; D gene: NA; V gene: TRBV3-1; CDR3 DNA: TGTGCCAGCAGCCAAGGGTGGGGCGCATATAGCAATCAGCCCCAGCATTTT; CDR3 protein: CASSQGWGAYSNQPQHF
clone size: NA; J gene: TRBJ2-7; D gene: NA; V gene: TRBV7-6; CDR3 DNA: TGTGCCAGCAGCTTGGGGGCAGGGCGGGGAAGCGAGCAGTACTTC; CDR3 protein: CASSLGAGRGSEQYF
clone size: many; J gene: TRBJ1-2; D gene: NA; V gene: TRBV5-1; CDR3 DNA: TGCGCCAGCAGAAGGGACGGAGGCCATGGCTATGGCTACACCTTC; CDR3 protein: CASRRDGGHGYGYTF
clone size: NA; J gene: TRBJ2-7; D gene: TRBD2; V gene: TRBV7-6; CDR3 DNA: TGTGCCAGCAGCCCGGGACTAGCGGCCTCCTACGAGCAGTACTTC; CDR3 protein: CASSPGLAASYEQYF
clone size: NA; J gene: TRBJ2-3; D gene: TRBD2; V gene: TRBV12-3/TRBV12-4; CDR3 DNA: TGTGCCAGCAGTTTAGCGTCTAGCGGGGGGGCACCGAGGGTTACAGATACGCAGTATTTT; CDR3 protein: CASSLASSGGAPRVTDTQYF
clone size: once; J gene: TRBJ1-2; D gene: NA; V gene: TRBV2; CDR3 DNA: TGTGCCACCACAGCAGGGGCCCAGGGCTATGGCTACACCTTC; CDR3 protein: CATTAGAQGYGYTF
clone size: NA; J gene: TRBJ1-3; D gene: NA; V gene: TRBV2; CDR3 DNA: TGTGCCACCGGAACCGGCTCTGGAAACACCATATATTTT; CDR3 protein: CATGTGSGNTIYF
clone size: NA; J gene: TRBJ1-5; D gene: NA; V gene: TRBV4-3; CDR3 DNA: TGCGCCAGCAGCCCGAGCTCGAGGGCTCTCCACCAGCCCCAGCATTTT; CDR3 protein: CASSPSSRALHQPQHF
clone size: many; J gene: TRBJ2-7; D gene: TRBD1; V gene: TRBV20-1; CDR3 DNA: TGCAGTGCTAGAGATCGAACAGGGGAGAACTACGAGCAGTACTTC; CDR3 protein: CSARDRTGENYEQYF
clone size: once; J gene: TRBJ2-5; D gene: TRBD2; V gene: TRBV2; CDR3 DNA: TGTGCCACAAGGGGTAGCGGGAGTGAGACCCAGTACTTC; CDR3 protein: CATRGSGSETQYF
clone size: many; J gene: TRBJ2-7; D gene: NA; V gene: TRBV6-1; CDR3 DNA: TGTGCCAGCAACCTAGCCTACGAGCAGTACTTC; CDR3 protein: CASNLAYEQYF
clone size: many; J gene: TRBJ1-5; D gene: TRBD1; V gene: TRBV2; CDR3 DNA: TGTGCCAGCAGTGAAGCATCGACAGGGGGTGGCCAGCCCCAGCATTTT; CDR3 protein: CASSEASTGGGQPQHF
clone size: NA; J gene: TRBJ2-1; D gene: NA; V gene: TRBV11-2; CDR3 DNA: TGTGCCAGCAGCTTGAGACAGGTTCTCCGTCTTGAGCAGTTCTTC; CDR3 protein: CASSLRQVLRLEQFF
clone size: NA; J gene: TRBJ2-5; D gene: NA; V gene: TRBV20-1; CDR3 DNA: TGCAGTGCTAGAGGCCCCGATGTTGCGGGAGAGACCCAGTACTTC; CDR3 protein: CSARGPDVAGETQYF
clone size: once; J gene: TRBJ1-4; D gene: NA; V gene: TRBV20-1; CDR3 DNA: TGCAGTGCTACGGGACCGATTGATGAAAAACTGTTTTTT; CDR3 protein: CSATGPIDEKLFF
clone size: NA; J gene: TRBJ1-6; D gene: NA; V gene: TRBV4-3; CDR3 DNA: TGCGCCAGCAGCCAAGAAACGGGACACACTAATTCACCCCTCCACTTT; CDR3 protein: CASSQETGHTNSPLHF
clone size: many; J gene: TRBJ1-6; D gene: NA; V gene: TRBV2; CDR3 DNA: TGTGCCAGCATAAAGGATAATTCACCCCTCCACTTT; CDR3 protein: CASIKDNSPLHF
clone size: few; J gene: TRBJ2-7; D gene: TRBD1; V gene: TRBV20-1; CDR3 DNA: TGCAGTGCAAAGGTACCCCGGGACAGTCAAATCTACGAGCAGTACTTC; CDR3 protein: CSAKVPRDSQIYEQYF
clone size: NA; J gene: TRBJ1-4; D gene: NA; V gene: TRBV20-1; CDR3 DNA: TGCAGTGTCGGGAGGAGAGGAAGGGGAAATGAAAAACTGTTTTTT; CDR3 protein: CSVGRRGRGNEKLFF
clone size: NA; J gene: TRBJ1-3; D gene: TRBD1; V gene: TRBV20-1; CDR3 DNA: TGCAGTGCTACCCCGGGACAGCCCGGGGACACCATATATTTT; CDR3 protein: CSATPGQPGDTIYF
clone size: NA; J gene: TRBJ2-5; D gene: NA; V gene: TRBV5-1; CDR3 DNA: TGCGCCAGCAGGGGGGGGGCCTTTGTGAGCGGAGAGACCCAGTACTTC; CDR3 protein: CASRGGAFVSGETQYF
clone size: few; J gene: TRBJ1-6; D gene: NA; V gene: TRBV6-1; CDR3 DNA: TGTGCCACAAGGGGGAATTCACCCCTCCACTTT; CDR3 protein: CATRGNSPLHF
clone size: few; J gene: TRBJ1-1; D gene: NA; V gene: TRBV2; CDR3 DNA: TGTGCCAGCAGTGAACTGCTAGGTGGGGAGAACACTGAAGCTTTCTTT; CDR3 protein: CASSELLGGENTEAFF